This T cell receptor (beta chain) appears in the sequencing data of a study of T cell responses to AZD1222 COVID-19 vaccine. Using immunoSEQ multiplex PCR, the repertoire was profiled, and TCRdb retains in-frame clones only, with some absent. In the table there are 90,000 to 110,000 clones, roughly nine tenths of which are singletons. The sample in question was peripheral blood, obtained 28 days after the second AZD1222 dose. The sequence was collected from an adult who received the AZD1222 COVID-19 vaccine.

The CDR3 spells CASSDEYGTGELFF. The CDR3 DNA follows: TGTGCCAGCAGTGACGAGTACGGCACCGGGGAGCTGTTTTTT. V is TRBV6-4 and J is TRBJ2-2; D unresolved. The CDR3 extends over 14 amino acids. V dropped 2 bases and J dropped 4 bases, with 8 bases sitting between them. Germline-derived CDR1 and CDR2 are MRHNA and SNTAGT.